The rows below give T cell receptor beta chains drawn from one sample of a study of radiotherapy plus CTLA-4 blockade in lung cancer. Repertoires were generated with immunoSEQ multiplex PCR, while TCRdb's copy carries only in-frame clones and drops some. The sample holds about 59,000 clones, under 75% seen once. The sample consisted of peripheral blood, taken from a patient treated with radiotherapy plus ipilimumab. The receptors here all came from a human donor with non-small cell lung cancer whose response to radiotherapy plus ipilimumab could not be evaluated. The CDR3 runs from the conserved cysteine through the conserved F or W. The D gene is left open where the match is weak. The listing skips clone size in some rows; elsewhere it reads once, few, many or a size class.

CDR3nt,CDR3aa,abundance,d_gene,j_gene,v_gene
TGTGCCAGCAGTCCGAAGGGGCAAAGCACAGATACGCAGTATTTT,CASSPKGQSTDTQYF,once,.,TRBJ2-3,TRBV4-2
TGTGCCAGCAGCAACACCGGACAGTTTTACGAGCAGTACTTC,CASSNTGQFYEQYF,once,.,TRBJ2-7,TRBV6-5
TGTGCCAGCAGTCGCACGTGGGCCCTTTCGGCTAACTATGGCTACACCTTC,CASSRTWALSANYGYTF,many,.,TRBJ1-2,TRBV28
TGTGCCAGCAGCTTAGTGGGGGGAGGAGAGACCCAGTACTTC,CASSLVGGGETQYF,.,.,TRBJ2-5,TRBV7-2
TGCGCCAGCAGCCAGGCCCCCGACAGGGAACTGCAGTATTTT,CASSQAPDRELQYF,.,TRBD1,TRBJ2-3,TRBV4-3
TGTGCCAGCAGCACCCGCTACACTAGCGGGGGGGCCCACACCGGGGAGCTGTTTTTT,CASSTRYTSGGAHTGELFF,.,TRBD2,TRBJ2-2,TRBV11-3
TGTGCCAGCAGCTTAGTTAGTAGCGGGGGGGCCTACGAGCAGTACTTC,CASSLVSSGGAYEQYF,.,TRBD2,TRBJ2-7,TRBV11-1
TGTGCCAGCAGTTCCCCAACTTTAAACATTCAGTACTTC,CASSSPTLNIQYF,few,.,TRBJ2-4,TRBV28
TGTGCCAGTAGTCCACGACGGGACAGGGGGCGCACTGAGCAGTTCTTC,CASSPRRDRGRTEQFF,.,TRBD1,TRBJ2-1,TRBV19
TGCGCCAGCAGCCGGGCAATCGGTTTGGAATCGGGGGGCTACACCTTC,CASSRAIGLESGGYTF,few,.,TRBJ1-2,TRBV5-1
TGTGCCAGCAGCTTGGATCAGGGGTGGAGCGAGCAGTACTTC,CASSLDQGWSEQYF,.,.,TRBJ2-7,TRBV5-4
TGTGCCAGCAGCTTAGACGGACAGGGAAGGGCCAAAAACATTCAGTACTTC,CASSLDGQGRAKNIQYF,once,TRBD1,TRBJ2-4,TRBV11-1
TGCGCCAGCAGCCCCCTTCTGGCGGGAGTGGGGAGCTCCTACAATGAGCAGTTCTTC,CASSPLLAGVGSSYNEQFF,.,TRBD2,TRBJ2-1,TRBV4-1
TGTGCCAGCAGCCCGTCCGGGACAATGAGCTACGAGCAGTACTTC,CASSPSGTMSYEQYF,.,.,TRBJ2-7,TRBV14
TGCGCCAGCAGCTTGGCTCTGGGACTAGCGAATGAGCAGTTCTTC,CASSLALGLANEQFF,.,TRBD2,TRBJ2-1,TRBV5-1
TGTGCCAGCAGTTCCCGGGACACCGCCATTCAGTACTTC,CASSSRDTAIQYF,few,.,TRBJ2-4,TRBV6-6
TGTGCCTGGGTGGACCTACTAGCGGGCGGTAGCACAGATACGCAGTATTTT,CAWVDLLAGGSTDTQYF,once,TRBD2,TRBJ2-3,TRBV30
TGTGCCAGCAGCTTAACGCTAAGTCCGGGGGCCAACGTCCTGACTTTC,CASSLTLSPGANVLTF,.,.,TRBJ2-6,TRBV7-3
TGTGCCAGCAGCCAAGATCAGGGCAGTCATCAGCCCCAGCATTTT,CASSQDQGSHQPQHF,.,.,TRBJ1-5,TRBV4-2
TGTGCCAGCAGCTTATACCGGCCCTCCCGGGGTCTCCATGGCTACACCTTC,CASSLYRPSRGLHGYTF,.,.,TRBJ1-2,TRBV7-9
TGCGCCAGCAGCCAAGATGGACTAAAAGGCGGGGAGCTGTTTTTT,CASSQDGLKGGELFF,.,.,TRBJ2-2,TRBV4-1
TGTGCCAGCAGCTTGGAGGCGGCCAGCTCCTACGAGCAGTACTTC,CASSLEAASSYEQYF,.,.,TRBJ2-7,TRBV5-6
TGTGCCAGCAGTTTCTTCCAGGGGGGTGAAAAACTGTTTTTT,CASSFFQGGEKLFF,few,TRBD1,TRBJ1-4,TRBV28
TGTGCCACCAGCAGAGTGGGGGGGGACTTCAAAGAGACCCAGTACTTC,CATSRVGGDFKETQYF,.,TRBD2,TRBJ2-5,TRBV15
TGTGCCAGCAGCTTAGGCATAGATCAAGAGACCCAGTACTTC,CASSLGIDQETQYF,.,.,TRBJ2-5,TRBV7-2
TGTGCCAGCAGTTCGTTATACGAGCAGTACTTC,CASSSLYEQYF,once,.,TRBJ2-7,TRBV6-5
TGTGCCAGCATCCCGGGGACTAGCACAGATACGCAGTATTTT,CASIPGTSTDTQYF,.,.,TRBJ2-3,TRBV11-2
TGTGCCAGCAGCCCGCGGACAGCCCATGGCTACGAGCAGTACTTC,CASSPRTAHGYEQYF,.,.,TRBJ2-7,TRBV21-1
TGTGCCAGCAGTTACTCTAGCAGCTACGAGCAGTACTTC,CASSYSSSYEQYF,.,.,TRBJ2-7,TRBV6-5
TGTGCCAGCAGCAGTGGGCCGGATGCCCACACCTTC,CASSSGPDAHTF,.,.,TRBJ1-2,TRBV5-6
TGTGCCAGCAGCGTGGGACAATCTCAGGGGACCCAGTACTTC,CASSVGQSQGTQYF,once,.,TRBJ2-5,TRBV5-4
TGTGCCATCAGAGCAGGGGGCAGGCTGACTGAAGCTTTCTTT,CAIRAGGRLTEAFF,.,TRBD1,TRBJ1-1,TRBV10-3
TGTGCCAGCAGTCCAGGACAGTCCTACGAGCAGTACTTC,CASSPGQSYEQYF,once,.,TRBJ2-7,TRBV27
TGCGCCAGCAGCCAGAGCCGCGGGAGGAGCACAGATACGCAGTATTTT,CASSQSRGRSTDTQYF,.,TRBD2,TRBJ2-3,TRBV5-1